The entry that follows covers one TCR beta chain sequence. This record belongs to a study of blood T cell repertoires in COVID-19. In germline, CDR1 is SEHNR, CDR2 FQNEAQ (reference sequence). With V trimmed by 2 bases and J by 6 bases, 7 bases remained unmatched. The CDR3 length is 16 residues. Sequenced by immunoSEQ multiplex PCR; TCRdb stores in-frame clones only, minus some. The profile shows approximately 170,000 clones, more than 60% of them singletons. V is TRBV7-9 and J is TRBJ2-7; 13 positions agree with TRBD2. The source material was peripheral blood. The clonotype originates from a woman between 50 and 59 years old with acute or convalescent COVID-19. CDR3 residues: CASSLTSGLAGLEQYF. CDR3 DNA: TGTGCCAGCAGCTTAACATCGGGACTAGCGGGACTCGAGCAGTACTTC. The complete variable domain, with remaining parts taken from reference TRBV7-9 and TRBJ2-7, reads DTGVSQNPRHKITKRGQNVTFRCDPISEHNRLYWYRQTLGQGPEFLTYFQNEAQLEKSRLLSDRFSAERPKGSFSTLEIQRTEQGDSAMYLCASSLTSGLAGLEQYFGPGTRLTVT.